The subject of this entry is one TCR beta chain. This receptor's antigen is unknown. Base qualities were left out, and no much larger clone turns up one base away. The cohort comprised under 700 healthy bone marrow donors. Cohort members were all nominally healthy when sampled, although unrecorded immune exposures were likely present. The donor tested CMV seropositive, placing the donor among the 289 seropositive members of the cohort. Each donor provided a peripheral blood sample, and peripheral blood mononuclear cells were used for TCR beta sequencing. The Qiagen DNeasy Blood Extraction Kit was used to extract genomic DNA from the blood cell samples. These data belong to a study of cytomegalovirus exposure and HLA in healthy donors (TCRdb year 2017). Regarding the research as a whole: In an earlier analysis of around 540 of the donors, 250 to 300 Gb of sequence data and 100 million or so unique TCR beta sequences from roughly 190 million T cells were reported. An early release covering around 630 HLA-typed donors comprised roughly 300 gigabases of sequencing data and roughly 86 million unique TCR sequences. Of the 398 genotyped donors, 65% to 90% fell in the genetic ancestry cluster associated with self-reported Caucasian donors. The study aimed to test whether signatures of past pathogen exposure could be identified by cataloging public T cell receptors. Using immunosequencing, the study profiled T cell repertoires from about 620 subjects and related those repertoires to cytomegalovirus serostatus. Along with the roughly 700-subject first cohort, a separate validation cohort of over 90 different subjects was used. The study combined high-throughput TCR immunosequencing, statistical association of individual TCRs with disease status, and machine learning to predict cytomegalovirus infection status. A later analysis re-analyzed previously published TCR beta repertoires from 550 to 700 donors and added high-resolution HLA genotyping to study TCR occurrence patterns. Rather than drawing on any new phenotypic data, the later analysis identified candidate immune exposures from TCR beta sequences and the way those sequences occurred across donors. An earlier analysis of 450 to 750 of the donors used high-throughput TCR beta sequencing to judge whether each TCR beta V gene segment behaved as functional or pseudogenic. Donor age, sex, ethnicity and CMV serostatus were collected together with the repertoire data. In a later genetic analysis, genome-wide SNP genotypes for about three fifths of the 666 donors were used, and that subset was treated as a discovery cohort. Every repertoire in the discovery cohort had been generated on one and the same sequencing platform. HLA typing included class I and class II loci at four-digit resolution. The number of donors typed differed by locus, with roughly 629-640 for A, B, C, DRB1 and DQB1, around 500 for DQA1, nearly 610 for DPA1, and under 490 for DPB1. Because of strong linkage in the cohort, roughly five DR-DQ haplotypes were treated as single units for association and clustering. Among 398 genotyped donors of the cohort, an average of approximately 240,000 unique TCR beta nucleotide sequences were sequenced per donor, approximately 20% of them non-productive. Findings and caveats that apply to the study as a whole: At a false discovery rate of 0.05, a later analysis linked around 15,000 TCR beta sequences to specific HLA alleles. Across donors, most TCR sequences were observed very rarely, whereas some public TCRs were present in many individuals. When HLA alleles, especially DR and DQ, strongly co-occurred, TCR associations were difficult to assign to individual alleles. In a later genetic analysis, a missense DCLRE1C variant was associated with V-gene and J-gene trimming of TCR beta chains, and the association was replicated in an independent cohort. It was suggested by the authors that the approach could potentially be generalized to other disease states and immunological phenotypes. A later analysis found that TCR association rates varied across HLA loci, with DRB1 alleles showing the most associated TCRs and HLA-C alleles the fewest. An earlier analysis of 587 of the donors showed that most TCR beta V segments appeared in productive rearrangements either about 90% or about 30% of the time, which broadly matched IMGT annotations. The classifier was reported to diagnose cytomegalovirus status with high specificity and sensitivity in both the original cohort and the validation cohort. In a later analysis, several top co-occurrence clusters were reported to appear linked to parvovirus B19, influenza, CMV and Epstein-Barr virus. Roughly uniform sequencing depth across donors was assumed in presence/absence analyses, although this assumption may not hold. This cohort had only TCR beta chains sequenced, and the lack of alpha or paired-chain data limited which features could be detected. In a later analysis, most CMV-associated TCR beta chains were found to appear HLA-restricted, with HLA associations seemingly driven largely by CMV exposure. According to a later genetic analysis, donors in an Asian-associated ancestry cluster had fewer N-insertions in productive TCRs than the roughly 660-donor mean. Because HLA typing was missing for some donors at each locus, association tests included only the typed subset. Because counts were too low, roughly 18 rarely observed V segments, including chromosome 9 orphons, were left out of the earlier analysis of several hundred of the donors. CMV serostatus was the only immune exposure information available for the cohort. A further reported finding was that TCR beta sequences accurately predicted the HLA-A and HLA-B alleles for most subjects in the first cohort. A cluster of highly shared sequence variants was judged likely to represent a technical artifact of the sequencing pipeline. Correlated functional status among segregating V segments might be attributable to linkage disequilibrium, but an unknown experimental factor could not be ruled out. The study listed 150 to 200 TCR beta chains as associated with cytomegalovirus. Some IMGT-functional V segments, including TRBV6-2 and TRBV6-3, could not be told apart with the 87-base-pair reads, so those segments were excluded. A later analysis found that HLA-associated TCR beta chains were more clonally expanded and had lower generation probabilities than equally common non-associated chains. In vitro tests confirmed that a few of the cytomegalovirus-associated TCR beta chains recognize cytomegalovirus antigens.

Library preparation used the immunoSEQ multiplex PCR assay. The multiplex PCR relied on a mix of 60 forward primers for TCR Vbeta segments and 13 reverse primers for TCR Jbeta segments. Amplification of the CDR3 region of rearranged TCR beta genes was performed with a multiplex PCR assay on genomic DNA. Amplified TCR beta libraries were sequenced as 87-base-pair reads on the Illumina HiSeq System. As for how the authors treated the data: A later analysis counted approximately 84 million unique TCR beta chains across the 550 to 700 repertoires, and around 12 million of these chains were shared by at least two donors. To remove PCR and sequencing errors, raw reads were error-corrected and collapsed into unique sequences using a nearest-neighbor algorithm that merged closely related sequences. V, D and J gene segments were assigned by aligning CDR3 sequences to IMGT reference sequences. Each retained sequence needed at least a six-nucleotide match to both a V gene segment and a J gene segment. Rearrangements were called productive when the CDR3 lacked stop codons and stayed in frame with V and J; all others were non-productive. CDR3 was defined according to IMGT convention as the region running from the second conserved V-encoded cysteine to the conserved J-encoded phenylalanine. Sequences without an unambiguous match to a single V gene segment were excluded from the earlier analysis of about 600 of the donors. In an earlier analysis of several hundred of the donors, V segments were called functional above 56.7% productive rearrangements and were called segregating when the between-donor standard deviation exceeded 5%. A statistical classification framework was developed to diagnose cytomegalovirus status using the catalog of TCR beta chain sequences. In a later analysis, V and J genes were assigned by comparing TCR nucleotide sequences against IMGT/GENE-DB human TR gene sequences. A later analysis assigned CDR3 sequences and most-parsimonious VDJ recombination scenarios with the TCRdist pipeline. A later analysis defined each TCR beta chain by its CDR3 amino acid sequence plus V-gene family, and excluded reads lacking a unique V-gene family. As a way to deal with suspected cross-contamination and a sequencing artifact, a later analysis dropped approximately 570 nucleotide sequences that were highly shared and had low generation probability. In a later analysis, a clonal expansion index for each public chain was calculated from normalized within-repertoire ranks of inferred template counts. In a later analysis, generation probabilities were computed with a VDJ recombination model fitted to out-of-frame rearrangements, and the resulting probabilities were checked against IGoR. Hypergeometric tests were used in a later analysis to score TCR-TCR, TCR-HLA and TCR-CMV co-occurrence, with a repertoire-size bias correction applied to the TCR pairs. False discovery rates were estimated in a later analysis by permuting HLA or CMV assignments 20 times. A later analysis grouped co-occurring TCRs with DBSCAN, adding TCRdist sequence similarity when clustering within HLA-allele-positive subsets. Co-occurrence clustering excluded repertoires with fewer than 30,000 or more than 120,000 public chains, plus five with anomalous nucleotide sharing. Here the immuneACCESS table is served through TCRdb, limited to in-frame sequences with V and J called. Missing clones are a known gap in these copies; in checked studies unresolved V genes cover under half, and the rest lacks a known reason. That table furnishes V, J and clone size, whereas the DNA furnished D and trimming. This sample lists some 200,000 clones; approximately 80% were detected once. The ten biggest clones cover approximately 2.9% of the sample.

The CDR3 runs 16 residues from the cysteine to the phenylalanine. Here the CDR3 DNA is all that survives: 48 bases in frame from base 1. Trimmed from V: 3 bases; trimmed from J: 0 bases; junction bases lacking a gene match: 4. According to the germline V gene (reference sequence), CDR1 reads SEHNR and CDR2 reads FQNEAQ. The specimen sequenced was PBMCs. The sequence joins TRBV7-9 to TRBJ2-5, with 10 central nucleotides matching TRBD2. This receptor was identified in a woman aged 50 to 65 in good health and CMV-seropositive. The sequenced DNA: TGTGCCAGCAGCTTGACCGGGACTAGCGACCAAGAGACCCAGTACTTC. It translates as CASSLTGTSDQETQYF.